These T cell receptor beta chains were read from a single sample in a study of blood T cell repertoires in COVID-19. TCRdb's table, derived via immunoSEQ multiplex PCR, lists solely in-frame clones and lacks some. The sample carries about 130,000 clones, 79% recorded once. Sequences were obtained from peripheral blood. All receptors derive from a man aged 40-49 years with active or convalescent COVID-19. The CDR3 runs from the conserved cysteine through the conserved F or W. A D gene is named only where the DNA matches it firmly. Size values are once, few and many counts, or a class for expanded clones, and some rows have none.

TRBV29-1	once	.	TRBJ2-3	CSTSDGGRLDTQYF	TGCAGCACCTCCGACGGGGGGCGCCTTGATACGCAGTATTTT
TRBV28	.	.	TRBJ2-2	CASSLTWPGELFF	TGTGCCAGCAGTTTAACGTGGCCCGGGGAGCTGTTTTTT
TRBV6-6	.	.	TRBJ1-2	CASSLVGGNGYTF	TGTGCCAGCAGCCTAGTGGGGGGGAATGGCTACACCTTC
TRBV5-1	.	TRBD1	TRBJ1-1	CASGDRGLSEAFF	TGCGCCAGCGGGGACAGGGGGCTTAGTGAAGCTTTCTTT
TRBV6-5	.	TRBD1	TRBJ1-4	CASSTTGNNEKLFF	TGTGCCAGCAGCACGACAGGGAATAACGAAAAACTGTTTTTT
TRBV24-1	.	.	TRBJ2-2	CATSATANTGELFF	TGTGCCACCAGTGCCACAGCGAACACCGGGGAGCTGTTTTTT
TRBV18	.	.	TRBJ1-2	CASSPSQGANYGYTF	TGTGCCAGCTCACCTAGTCAGGGCGCTAACTATGGCTACACCTTC
TRBV5-1	.	TRBD1	TRBJ2-6	CASSLKTGTGGLSGANVLTF	TGCGCCAGCAGCTTGAAGACGGGGACAGGGGGCCTCTCTGGGGCCAACGTCCTGACTTTC
TRBV30	.	.	TRBJ1-1	CAWTYSLVRTEAFF	TGTGCCTGGACATATTCACTTGTGCGGACTGAAGCTTTCTTT
TRBV12-3/TRBV12-4	.	TRBD2	TRBJ2-7	CASSLNSGTRRYF	TGTGCCAGCAGTCTAAATTCCGGGACTAGGAGGTACTTC
TRBV9	few	TRBD1	TRBJ1-6	CASSVDGTGSSPLHF	TGTGCCAGCAGCGTTGATGGGACAGGGAGTTCACCCCTCCACTTT
TRBV12-3/TRBV12-4	.	.	TRBJ1-2	CASSFGTHYGYTF	TGTGCCAGCAGTTTCGGGACACACTATGGCTACACCTTC
TRBV7-9	few	.	TRBJ2-5	CASSLLTETQYF	TGTGCCAGCAGCCTATTAACCGAGACCCAGTACTTC
TRBV27	.	.	TRBJ1-4	CASSFHAAQPPNEKLFF	TGTGCCAGCAGTTTCCACGCGGCGCAGCCTCCTAATGAAAAACTGTTTTTT
TRBV7-3	.	TRBD1	TRBJ1-1	CASSLRGQSEAFF	TGTGCCAGCAGCTTAAGGGGACAGTCTGAAGCTTTCTTT
TRBV28	.	.	TRBJ1-2	CASSLGAGNYGYTF	TGTGCCAGCAGTTTAGGCGCAGGTAACTATGGCTACACCTTC
TRBV28	.	TRBD2	TRBJ2-7	CASTKSGWASGDEQYF	TGTGCCAGCACCAAGTCAGGGTGGGCTAGCGGAGACGAGCAGTACTTC
TRBV11-3	.	TRBD1	TRBJ1-1	CASSPDRAPMNTEAFF	TGTGCCAGCAGCCCTGACAGGGCTCCTATGAACACTGAAGCTTTCTTT
TRBV6-6	.	TRBD2	TRBJ2-5	CASSRASDGGGFSRTQYF	TGTGCCAGCAGCCGAGCGAGCGATGGGGGAGGGTTCTCGCGGACCCAGTACTTC
TRBV30	.	.	TRBJ2-1	CAWSIGRAGYEQFF	TGTGCCTGGAGTATAGGACGAGCGGGCTATGAGCAGTTCTTC
TRBV28	.	.	TRBJ1-2	CASSLPGDYGYTF	TGTGCCAGCAGTTTGCCCGGGGACTATGGCTACACCTTC
TRBV28	.	.	TRBJ1-2	CASSPRAILGYTF	TGTGCCAGCAGTCCCAGGGCTATACTTGGCTACACCTTC
TRBV4-3	once	.	TRBJ1-2	CASSQGSERYGYTF	TGCGCCAGCAGCCAAGGGTCGGAGCGTTATGGCTACACCTTC
TRBV18	.	.	TRBJ1-1	CASSLTGGGTEAFF	TGTGCCAGCTCACTTACAGGCGGGGGGACTGAAGCTTTCTTT
TRBV30	.	.	TRBJ1-5	CAWSPGQSNQPQHF	TGTGCCTGGAGCCCAGGACAGTCGAATCAGCCCCAGCATTTT
TRBV10-1	.	TRBD1	TRBJ1-1	CASNDDRDTEAFF	TGCGCCAGCAACGATGACAGGGACACTGAAGCTTTCTTT
TRBV29-1	.	.	TRBJ1-2	CTEGDGDYGYTF	TGCACTGAGGGGGACGGTGACTATGGCTACACCTTC
TRBV14	.	.	TRBJ2-2	CASSHYGVTGELFF	TGTGCCAGCAGCCATTACGGGGTGACCGGGGAGCTGTTTTTT
TRBV11-2	.	.	TRBJ2-7	CASSLVPSGVKNEQYF	TGTGCCAGCAGCTTAGTACCCTCAGGGGTTAAGAACGAGCAGTACTTC
TRBV4-2	.	TRBD1	TRBJ2-2	CASRDRTGNTGELFF	TGTGCCAGCAGGGACCGGACAGGGAACACCGGGGAGCTGTTTTTT
TRBV21-1	.	.	TRBJ2-7	CASRRQVPYEQYF	TGTGCCAGCAGACGACAGGTTCCCTACGAGCAGTACTTC
TRBV6-6	.	TRBD1	TRBJ1-4	CASRETGYSTNEKLFF	TGTGCCAGCAGAGAGACAGGGTATTCAACTAATGAAAAACTGTTTTTT
TRBV19	.	TRBD1	TRBJ2-2	CASSFSYRSGTGTNTGELFF	TGTGCCAGTAGTTTCTCCTACCGCTCCGGGACAGGGACTAACACCGGGGAGCTGTTTTTT
TRBV4-3	.	.	TRBJ2-1	CASSQGSEQFF	TGCGCCAGCAGCCAAGGGAGTGAGCAGTTCTTC
TRBV3-1/TRBV3-2	.	.	TRBJ2-6	CASSLPGKAGANVLTF	TGTGCCAGCAGCCTCCCGGGGAAAGCTGGGGCCAACGTCCTGACTTTC
TRBV11-3	once	.	TRBJ1-1	CASSPNAGVRAEAFF	TGTGCCAGCAGCCCCAACGCAGGGGTAAGGGCTGAAGCTTTCTTT
TRBV29-1	few	.	TRBJ2-7	CSGLLYYEQYF	TGCAGCGGGCTCCTTTACTACGAGCAGTACTTC
TRBV7-2	few	TRBD1	TRBJ2-7	CASSLWTGGYEQYF	TGTGCCAGCAGCCTCTGGACAGGGGGCTACGAGCAGTACTTC
TRBV27	.	TRBD1	TRBJ2-7	CASSSNRGPGYEQYF	TGTGCCAGCAGTTCGAACAGGGGCCCGGGCTACGAGCAGTACTTC
TRBV27	.	TRBD1	TRBJ1-5	CASSLSGTGNQPQHF	TGTGCCAGCAGTTTATCAGGGACAGGGAATCAGCCCCAGCATTTT
TRBV6-5	.	TRBD1	TRBJ1-2	CASSTTTGVVHGYTF	TGTGCCAGCAGTACAACTACAGGGGTTGTCCATGGCTACACCTTC
TRBV18	.	.	TRBJ2-7	CASSPRQFYEQYF	TGTGCCAGCTCACCCAGGCAATTCTACGAGCAGTACTTC
TRBV12-3/TRBV12-4	.	.	TRBJ2-1	CASRGPSSEQFF	TGTGCCAGCAGGGGGCCCTCATCGGAGCAGTTCTTC
TRBV9	.	TRBD2	TRBJ2-1	CASSVRTSGNNEQFF	TGTGCCAGCAGCGTGAGGACTAGCGGCAACAATGAGCAGTTCTTC
TRBV6-5	.	.	TRBJ1-1	CASCLAGRQPEAFF	TGTGCCAGCTGTCTGGCAGGCCGACAGCCTGAAGCTTTCTTT
TRBV21-1	.	.	TRBJ2-1	CASSRKKGQGQLCKLQWLSNEQFF	TGTGCCAGCAGCAGGAAAAAGGGACAGGGGCAGCTATGTAAATTACAATGGCTCTCCAATGAGCAGTTCTTC
TRBV28	.	.	TRBJ1-3	CASSLFQAGNTIYF	TGTGCCAGCAGTTTGTTTCAGGCTGGAAACACCATATATTTT